Sequencing of this TCR beta chain was carried out in a study of blood T cell repertoires in COVID-19. Study in general: There were acute and convalescent COVID-19 samples, and they came from the United States, Italy and Spain. Sample material is recorded as cDNA or gDNA derived from T cells, B-cell-depleted T cells, or PBMCs.

The V and J ends lost 5 bases and 6 bases respectively, with 16 bases between them. The CDR3 runs 14 residues. Germline CDR1 is LNHNV and CDR2 is YYDKDF (reference sequence). Clones were sequenced by immunoSEQ multiplex PCR, and TCRdb holds only the in-frame ones, with some missing. The data contain 100,000 to 150,000 clones, roughly four fifths of them singletons. In its sample, this clone was seen a few times. The specimen was peripheral blood. This chain connects TRBV15 to TRBJ1-1; D is unresolved. This receptor was taken from a woman aged 50 to 60 with acute or convalescent COVID-19. CDR3: CATSLARVSPEAFF. The CDR3 bases are TGTGCCACCAGCCTCGCGAGGGTGAGTCCTGAAGCTTTCTTT.